The 5 T cell receptor beta chains given below trace back to one sample, sequenced in a study of cytomegalovirus exposure and HLA in healthy donors. PCR used 60 Vbeta primers and 13 Jbeta primers. Profiling relied on immunoSEQ multiplex PCR, and the TCRdb table lists in-frame clones only, not all of them. This table lists around 130,000 clones. Sequenced input: PBMCs. The receptors were sampled from a woman between 40 and 50 years old in good health and CMV-seronegative.

The V call is TRBV28, the J call TRBJ1-5, with D possibly matching TRBD1 (5 bases). From germline, CDR1 is MDHEN and CDR2 SYDVKM. V gave up 5 bases and J gave up 3 bases, with 11 bases separating them. The CDR3 has 14 amino acids. In nucleotides, the CDR3 is TGTGCCAGCAGTCGTGACAGTACCAATCAGCCCCAGCATTTT. As protein: CASSRDSTNQPQHF.

The chain carries TRBV27 and TRBJ1-1; D gene unclear. The ends were cut back, 8 bases at V and 0 bases at J, with 13 bases in the middle. This CDR3 contains 14 residues. Germline assignment: CDR1 MNHEY and CDR2 SMNVEV (reference sequence). In DNA form, the CDR3 reads TGTGCCAGCCGAGCGACCGAAATGAACACTGAAGCTTTCTTT. It is translated as CASRATEMNTEAFF.

The chain carries TRBV19 and TRBJ1-5; D may be TRBD1 (6 bases). Germline lookup yields CDR1 LNHDA and CDR2 SQIVND (reference sequence). V lost 8 bases, J lost 5 bases, and 10 bases lay in between. The CDR3 spans 12 residues. The CDR3 DNA follows: TGTGCCAGTGCCAACAGGGATCAGCCCCAGCATTTT. Protein product: CASANRDQPQHF.

The chain has TRBV9 and TRBJ2-3; 7 nucleotides agree with TRBD2. The CDR3 consists of 15 residues. CDR1 and CDR2 (germline): SGDLS, YYNGEE. J was trimmed by 5 bases and V by 0 bases; bases with no gene match: 6. The CDR3 nucleotides read TGTGCCAGCAGCGTAGAAGGGTCTAGCGGAGATACGCAGTATTTT. It specifies CASSVEGSSGDTQYF.

The CDR3 bases are TGTGCCAGCAGTTACGCCGACAGGGGTCCCTACGAGCAGTACGTC. Encoded protein: CASSYADRGPYEQYV. This chain uses TRBV6-6 with TRBJ2-7; 8 positions match TRBD1. Germline CDR1 reads MNHNY; CDR2 reads SVGAGI (reference sequence). The CDR3 consists of 15 residues. V shed 2 bases, J shed 2 bases, and the junction held 5 bases outside the gene matches.